The present entry profiles one T cell receptor (beta chain) with its context. No antigen is known for it. Repertoires were generated with immunoSEQ multiplex PCR, while TCRdb's copy carries only in-frame clones and drops some. Of over 90,000 clones listed, approximately 88% were seen once; the top ten hold around 6%. From germline, CDR1 is LNHNV and CDR2 YYDKDF (reference sequence). Deletions cut 1 base from V and 11 bases from J, with 15 bases between. This CDR3 region has 15 residues. This specimen belongs to a study of identifying expanded T cells in peripheral blood. During the collection period, no donor immune events like infections were recorded. Regarding the study as a whole: Variance in clone template counts between approximately 2-week samples significantly increased with total template count across all healthy donors. Differentially abundant clones: roughly 1.3 between replicates, about 15 at around 15 days, approximately 19 at four.

The sequence was obtained from a person between 18 and 75 years old in good health. V usage is TRBV15 and J usage is TRBJ1-6, with D perhaps matching TRBD1 (5 bases). The sample comprised blood. In DNA, the CDR3 is TGTGCCACCAGCAGAGGAGGGACGTCCCCTGCACCCCTCCACTTT. The encoded protein is CATSRGGTSPAPLHF. The whole variable domain, remainder taken from reference TRBV15 and TRBJ1-6, is DAMVIQNPRYQVTQFGKPVTLSCSQTLNHNVMYWYQQKSSQAPKLLFHYYDKDFNNEADTPDNFQSRRPNTSFCFLDIRSPGLGDTAMYLCATSRGGTSPAPLHFGNGTRLTVT.